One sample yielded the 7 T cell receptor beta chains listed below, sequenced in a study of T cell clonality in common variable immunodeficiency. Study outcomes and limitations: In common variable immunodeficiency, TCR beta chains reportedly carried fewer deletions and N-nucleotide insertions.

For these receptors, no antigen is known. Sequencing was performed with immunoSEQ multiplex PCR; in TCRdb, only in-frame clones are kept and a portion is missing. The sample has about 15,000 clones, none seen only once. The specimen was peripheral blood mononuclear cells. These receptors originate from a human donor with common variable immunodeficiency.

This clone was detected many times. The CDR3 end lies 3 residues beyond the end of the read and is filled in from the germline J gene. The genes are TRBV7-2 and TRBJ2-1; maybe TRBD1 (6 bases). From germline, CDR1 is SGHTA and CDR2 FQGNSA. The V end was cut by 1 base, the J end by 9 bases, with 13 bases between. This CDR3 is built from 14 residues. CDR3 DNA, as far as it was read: TGTGCCAGCAGCTTAGAACAGGGAATTACTGAG. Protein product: CASSLEQGITE. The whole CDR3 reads CASSLEQGITEQFF.

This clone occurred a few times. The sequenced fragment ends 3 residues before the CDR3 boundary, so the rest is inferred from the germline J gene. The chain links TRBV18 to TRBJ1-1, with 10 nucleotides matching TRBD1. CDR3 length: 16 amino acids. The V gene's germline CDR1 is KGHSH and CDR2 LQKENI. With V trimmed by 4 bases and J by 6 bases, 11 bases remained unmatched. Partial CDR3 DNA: TGTGCCAGCTCACTAAATCAGGGACAGGGGTCCGCTGAA. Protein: CASSLNQGQGSAE. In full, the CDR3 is CASSLNQGQGSAEAFF.

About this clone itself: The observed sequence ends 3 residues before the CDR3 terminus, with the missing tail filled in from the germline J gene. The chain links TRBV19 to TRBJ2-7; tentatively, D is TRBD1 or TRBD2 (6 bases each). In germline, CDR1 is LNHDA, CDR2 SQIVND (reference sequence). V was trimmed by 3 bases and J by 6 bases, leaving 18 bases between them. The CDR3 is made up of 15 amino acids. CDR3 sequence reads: CASSIELTGRTEQYF. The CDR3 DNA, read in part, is TGTGCCAGTAGTATTGAGCTCACAGGGAGGACCGAG. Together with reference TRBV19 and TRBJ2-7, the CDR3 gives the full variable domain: DGGITQSPKYLFRKEGQNVTLSCEQNLNHDAMYWYRQDPGQGLRLIYYSQIVNDFQKGDIAEGYSVSREKKESFPLTVTSAQKNPTAFYLCASSIELTGRTEQYFGPGTRLTVT.

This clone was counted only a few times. CDR3 loop: CAWSVSRGSGGTQYF. Partial CDR3 DNA: TGTGCCTGGAGTGTAAGCAGGGGGTCAGGGGGTACG. The rearrangement uses TRBV30 and TRBJ2-3, with 7 bases lining up with TRBD1. The read falls 3 residues short of the CDR3 end, and the missing part is taken from the germline J gene. Germline-derived CDR1 and CDR2 are GTSNPN and SVGIG (reference sequence). The CDR3 is 15 residues long. Trimming at V came to 0 bases and at J to 8 bases, leaving 11 bases not matched to a gene.

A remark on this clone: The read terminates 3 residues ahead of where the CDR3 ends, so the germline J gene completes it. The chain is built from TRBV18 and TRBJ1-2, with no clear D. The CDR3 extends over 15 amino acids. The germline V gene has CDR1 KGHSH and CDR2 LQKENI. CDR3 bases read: TGTGCCAGCTCACCACTCCTTGATGCAGGTTCGGGC. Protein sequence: CASSPLLDAGSG. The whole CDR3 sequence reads CASSPLLDAGSGYTF.

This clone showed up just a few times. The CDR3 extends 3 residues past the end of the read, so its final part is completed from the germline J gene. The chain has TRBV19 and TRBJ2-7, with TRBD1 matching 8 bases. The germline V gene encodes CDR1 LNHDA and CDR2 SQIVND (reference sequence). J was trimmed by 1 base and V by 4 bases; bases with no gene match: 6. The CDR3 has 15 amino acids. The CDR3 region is CASSTRTGTSYEQYF. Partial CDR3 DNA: TGTGCCAGTAGTACCCGGACAGGGACGTCCTACGAG.

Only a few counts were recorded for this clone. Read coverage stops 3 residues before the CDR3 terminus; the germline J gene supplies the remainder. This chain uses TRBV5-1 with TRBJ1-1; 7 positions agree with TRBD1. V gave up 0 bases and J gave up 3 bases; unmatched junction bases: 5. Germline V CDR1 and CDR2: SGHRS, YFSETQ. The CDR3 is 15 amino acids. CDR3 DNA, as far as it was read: TGCGCCAGCAGCTTGGAGACAGGGTATCACACTGAA. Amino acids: CASSLETGYHTE. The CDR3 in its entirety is CASSLETGYHTEAFF.